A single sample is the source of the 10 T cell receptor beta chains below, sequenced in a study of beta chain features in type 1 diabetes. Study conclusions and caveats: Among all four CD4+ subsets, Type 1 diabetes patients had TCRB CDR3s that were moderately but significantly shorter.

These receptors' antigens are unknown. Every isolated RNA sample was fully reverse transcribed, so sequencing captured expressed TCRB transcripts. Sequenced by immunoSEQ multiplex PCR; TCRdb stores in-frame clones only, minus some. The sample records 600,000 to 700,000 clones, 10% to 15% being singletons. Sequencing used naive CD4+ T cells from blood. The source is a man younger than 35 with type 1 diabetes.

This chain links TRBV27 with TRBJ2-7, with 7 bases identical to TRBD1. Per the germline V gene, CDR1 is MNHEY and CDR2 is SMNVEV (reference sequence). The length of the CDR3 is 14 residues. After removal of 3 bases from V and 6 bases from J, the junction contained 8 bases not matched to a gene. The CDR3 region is CASSFYGDSFEQYF. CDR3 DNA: TGTGCCAGCAGTTTCTATGGGGACAGTTTCGAGCAGTACTTC.

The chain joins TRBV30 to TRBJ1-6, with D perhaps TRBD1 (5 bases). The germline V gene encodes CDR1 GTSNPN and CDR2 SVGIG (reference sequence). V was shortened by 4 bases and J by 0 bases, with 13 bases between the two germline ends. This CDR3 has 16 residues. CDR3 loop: CAWTSGLSSYNSPLHF. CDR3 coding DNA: TGTGCCTGGACTTCGGGACTTAGCTCCTATAATTCACCCCTCCACTTT.

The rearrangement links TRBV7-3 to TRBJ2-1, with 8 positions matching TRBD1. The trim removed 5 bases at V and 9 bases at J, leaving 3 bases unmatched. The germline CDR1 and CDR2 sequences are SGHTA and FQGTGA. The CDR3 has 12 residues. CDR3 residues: CASSDRGSEQFF. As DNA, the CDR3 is TGTGCCAGCAGCGACAGGGGTTCTGAGCAGTTCTTC.

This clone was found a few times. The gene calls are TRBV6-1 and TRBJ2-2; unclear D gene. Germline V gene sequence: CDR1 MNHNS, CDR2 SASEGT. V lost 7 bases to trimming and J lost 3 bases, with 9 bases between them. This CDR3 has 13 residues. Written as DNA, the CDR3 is TGTGCCAGCACCGGCCCGGACACCGGGGAGCTGTTTTTT. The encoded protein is CASTGPDTGELFF.

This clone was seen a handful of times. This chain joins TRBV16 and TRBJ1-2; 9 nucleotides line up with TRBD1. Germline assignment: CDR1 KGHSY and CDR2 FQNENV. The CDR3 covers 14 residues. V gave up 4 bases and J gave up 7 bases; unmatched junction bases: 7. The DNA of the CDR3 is TGTGCCAGCAGCCCCGGACAGGGGCTGGGTGGCTACACCTTC. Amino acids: CASSPGQGLGGYTF.

For the CDR3, the DNA is TGTGCCAGCAGCCCGAGGCGGGCACCCTCCTACGAGCAGTACTTC. Translated, it gives CASSPRRAPSYEQYF. The chain carries TRBV9 and TRBJ2-7, with D possibly being TRBD2 (5 bases). Trimming cost V 4 bases and J 0 bases, with 14 bases left between them. Germline V gene lookup returns CDR1 SGDLS and CDR2 YYNGEE. CDR3 length: 15 amino acids.

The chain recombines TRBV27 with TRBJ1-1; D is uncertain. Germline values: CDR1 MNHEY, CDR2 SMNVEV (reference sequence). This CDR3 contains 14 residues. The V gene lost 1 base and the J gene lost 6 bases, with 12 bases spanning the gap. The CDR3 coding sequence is TGTGCCAGCAGTTTATTCGGGGATGTAGCTGAAGCTTTCTTT. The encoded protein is CASSLFGDVAEAFF.

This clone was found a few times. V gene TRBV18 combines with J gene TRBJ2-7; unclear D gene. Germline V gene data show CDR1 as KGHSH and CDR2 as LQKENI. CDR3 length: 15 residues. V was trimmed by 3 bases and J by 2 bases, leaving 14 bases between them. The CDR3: CASSPDVSITYEQYF. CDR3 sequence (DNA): TGTGCCAGCTCACCGGACGTAAGCATCACCTACGAGCAGTACTTC.

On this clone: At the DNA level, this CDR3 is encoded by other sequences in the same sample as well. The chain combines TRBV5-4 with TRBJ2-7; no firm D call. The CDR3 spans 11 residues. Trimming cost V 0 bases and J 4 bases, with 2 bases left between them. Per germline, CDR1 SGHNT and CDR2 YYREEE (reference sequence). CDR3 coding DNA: TGTGCCAGCAGCTTGGGATACGAGCAGTACTTC. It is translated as CASSLGYEQYF.

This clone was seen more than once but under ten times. The CDR3 protein is CASSLVGGTDLSYEQYF. The CDR3, as DNA: TGTGCCAGCAGTTTGGTCGGGGGGACAGACCTCTCCTACGAGCAGTACTTC. The chain is built from TRBV28 and TRBJ2-7, with D tentatively TRBD1 or TRBD2 (7 bases each). V gave up 3 bases and J gave up 0 bases, with 18 bases separating them. The CDR3 has 17 residues. The germline CDR1 and CDR2 sequences are MDHEN and SYDVKM. Full variable domain (rest looked up from reference TRBV28 and TRBJ2-7): DVKVTQSSRYLVKRTGEKVFLECVQDMDHENMFWYRQDPGLGLRLIYFSYDVKMKEKGDIPEGYSVSREKKERFSLILESASTNQTSMYLCASSLVGGTDLSYEQYFGPGTRLTVT.